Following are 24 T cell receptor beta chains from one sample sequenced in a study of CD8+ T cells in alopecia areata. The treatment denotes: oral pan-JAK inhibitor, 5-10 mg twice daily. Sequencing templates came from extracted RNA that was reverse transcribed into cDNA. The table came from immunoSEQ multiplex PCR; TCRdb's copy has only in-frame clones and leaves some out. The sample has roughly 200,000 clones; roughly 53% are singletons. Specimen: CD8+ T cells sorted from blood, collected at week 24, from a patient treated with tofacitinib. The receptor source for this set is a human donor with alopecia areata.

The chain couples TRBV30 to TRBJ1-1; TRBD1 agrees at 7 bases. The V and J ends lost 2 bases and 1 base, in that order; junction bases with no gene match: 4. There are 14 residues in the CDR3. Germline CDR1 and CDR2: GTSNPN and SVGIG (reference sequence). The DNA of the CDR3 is TGTGCCTGGAGTAGCGGACAGGCGAACACTGAAGCTTTCTTT. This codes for CAWSSGQANTEAFF. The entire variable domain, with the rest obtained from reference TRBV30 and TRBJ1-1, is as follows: SQTIHQWPATLVQPVGSPLSLECTVEGTSNPNLYWYRQAAGRGLQLLFYSVGIGQISSEVPQNLSASRPQDRQFILSSKKLLLSDSGFYLCAWSSGQANTEAFFGQGTRLTVV.

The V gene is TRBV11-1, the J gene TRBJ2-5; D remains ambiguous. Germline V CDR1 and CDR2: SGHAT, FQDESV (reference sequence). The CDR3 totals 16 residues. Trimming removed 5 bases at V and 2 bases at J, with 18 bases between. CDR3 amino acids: CASSLLGPRSQETQYF. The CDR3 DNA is TGTGCCAGCAGCCTCCTCGGGCCCAGGTCTCAAGAGACCCAGTACTTC.

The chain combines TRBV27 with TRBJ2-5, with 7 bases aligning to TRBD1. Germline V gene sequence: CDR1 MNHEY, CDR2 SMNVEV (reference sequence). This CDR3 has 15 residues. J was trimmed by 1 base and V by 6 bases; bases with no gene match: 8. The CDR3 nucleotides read TGTGCCAGCAGCCCGACGGGGACAGTCCAAGAGACCCAGTACTTC. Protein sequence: CASSPTGTVQETQYF.

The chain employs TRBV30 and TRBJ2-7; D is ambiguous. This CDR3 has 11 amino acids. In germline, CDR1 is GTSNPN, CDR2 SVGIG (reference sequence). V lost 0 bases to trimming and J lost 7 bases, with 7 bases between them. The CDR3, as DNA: TGTGCCTGGAGTGTAAGGTGGGAGCAGTACTTC. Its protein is CAWSVRWEQYF.

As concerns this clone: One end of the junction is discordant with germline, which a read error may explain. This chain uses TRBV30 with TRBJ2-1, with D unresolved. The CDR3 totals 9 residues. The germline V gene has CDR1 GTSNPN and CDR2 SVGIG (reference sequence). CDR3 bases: TGTGCCTGGGGGAATGGGCAGTTCTTC. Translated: CAWGNGQFF.

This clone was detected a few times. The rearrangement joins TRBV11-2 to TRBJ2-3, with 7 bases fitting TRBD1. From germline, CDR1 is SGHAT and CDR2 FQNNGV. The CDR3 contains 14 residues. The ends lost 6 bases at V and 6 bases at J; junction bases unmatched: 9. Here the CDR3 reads CASRGGGGGDTQYF. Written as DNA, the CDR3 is TGTGCCAGCAGAGGGGGCGGAGGTGGGGATACGCAGTATTTT.

CDR3 in DNA: TGTGCCAGCAGCGTAGGAGCGGGACAGCATACGACTAGCACAGATACGCAGTATTTT. Translated, it gives CASSVGAGQHTTSTDTQYF. The chain uses TRBV9 and TRBJ2-3; D could derive from TRBD1 or TRBD2 (7 bases each). V was clipped by 0 bases and J by 0 bases, with 20 bases between them. The CDR3 is made up of 19 amino acids. From germline, CDR1 is SGDLS and CDR2 YYNGEE. Looking up the rest from reference TRBV9 and TRBJ2-3 gives the full variable domain: DSGVTQTPKHLITATGQRVTLRCSPRSGDLSVYWYQQSLDQGLQFLIQYYNGEERAKGNILERFSAQQFPDLHSELNLSSLELGDSALYFCASSVGAGQHTTSTDTQYFGPGTRLTVL.

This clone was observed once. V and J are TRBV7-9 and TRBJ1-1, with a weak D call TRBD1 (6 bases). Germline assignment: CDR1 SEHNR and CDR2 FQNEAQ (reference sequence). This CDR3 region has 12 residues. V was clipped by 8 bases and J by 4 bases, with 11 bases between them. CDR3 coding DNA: TGTGCCAGCGTCGGGGGGGCCACTGAAGCTTTCTTT. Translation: CASVGGATEAFF.

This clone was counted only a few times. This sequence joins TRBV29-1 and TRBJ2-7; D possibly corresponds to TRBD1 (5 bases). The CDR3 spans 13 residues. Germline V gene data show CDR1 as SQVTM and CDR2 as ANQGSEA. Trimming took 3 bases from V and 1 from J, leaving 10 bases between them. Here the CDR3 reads CSVETANSYEQYF. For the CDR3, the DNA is TGCAGCGTTGAGACAGCAAATTCCTACGAGCAGTACTTC.

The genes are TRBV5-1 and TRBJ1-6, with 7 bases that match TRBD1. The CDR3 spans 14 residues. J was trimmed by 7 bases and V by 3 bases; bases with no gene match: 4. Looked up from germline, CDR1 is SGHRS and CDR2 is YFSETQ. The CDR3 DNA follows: TGCGCCAGCAGCTCGGGACAGAAGAATTCACCCCTCCACTTT. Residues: CASSSGQKNSPLHF.

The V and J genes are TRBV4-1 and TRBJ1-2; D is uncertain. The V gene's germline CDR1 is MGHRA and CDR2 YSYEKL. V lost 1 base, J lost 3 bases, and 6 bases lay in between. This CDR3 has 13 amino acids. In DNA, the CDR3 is TGCGCCAGCAGCCAAGGCAATTACTATGGCTACACCTTC. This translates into CASSQGNYYGYTF.

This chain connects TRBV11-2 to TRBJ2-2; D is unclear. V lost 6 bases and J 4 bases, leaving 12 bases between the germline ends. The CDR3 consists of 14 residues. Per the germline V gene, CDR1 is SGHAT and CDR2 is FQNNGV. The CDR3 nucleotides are TGTGCCAGCAGTTATTTCGGCGGCACCGGGGAGCTGTTTTTT. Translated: CASSYFGGTGELFF. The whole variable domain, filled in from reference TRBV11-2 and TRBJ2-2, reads EAGVAQSPRYKIIEKRQSVAFWCNPISGHATLYWYQQILGQGPKLLIQFQNNGVVDDSQLPKDRFSAERLKGVDSTLKIQPAKLEDSAVYLCASSYFGGTGELFFGEGSRLTVL.

CDR3 in amino acids: CASSQDRTGGYGYTF. CDR3 DNA sequence: TGCGCCAGCAGCCAAGATCGGACAGGGGGCTATGGCTACACCTTC. The chain employs TRBV4-1 and TRBJ1-2; 10 bases fit TRBD1. The CDR3 spans 15 residues. V shed 0 bases, J shed 4 bases, and the junction held 2 bases outside the gene matches. In germline, CDR1 is MGHRA, CDR2 YSYEKL.

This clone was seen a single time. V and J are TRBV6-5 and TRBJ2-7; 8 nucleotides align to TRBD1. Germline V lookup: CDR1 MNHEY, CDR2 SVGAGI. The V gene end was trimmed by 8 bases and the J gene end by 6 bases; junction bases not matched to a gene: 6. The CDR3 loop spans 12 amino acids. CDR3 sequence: CASGQGPIEQYF. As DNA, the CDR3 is TGTGCCAGCGGACAGGGCCCAATCGAGCAGTACTTC.

CDR3 in amino acids: CASSPGQGTDTQYF. The CDR3 DNA reads TGCGCCAGCAGCCCGGGGCAGGGCACAGATACGCAGTATTTT. V and J are TRBV4-1 and TRBJ2-3; D may be TRBD1 or TRBD2 (5 bases each). The CDR3 runs to 14 residues. Germline-derived CDR1 and CDR2 are MGHRA and YSYEKL. With 4 bases removed from V and 1 base from J, the gap between germline ends came to 9 bases.

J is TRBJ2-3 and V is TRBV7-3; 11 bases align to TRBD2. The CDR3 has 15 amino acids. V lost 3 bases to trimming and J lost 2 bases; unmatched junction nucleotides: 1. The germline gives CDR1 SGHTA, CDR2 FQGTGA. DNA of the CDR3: TGTGCCAGCAGCTTTAGCGGGGGGGACACAGATACGCAGTATTTT. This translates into CASSFSGGDTDTQYF. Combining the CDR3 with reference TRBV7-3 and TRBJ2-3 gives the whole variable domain GAGVSQTPSNKVTEKGKYVELRCDPISGHTALYWYRQSLGQGPEFLIYFQGTGAADDSGLPNDRFFAVRPEGSVSTLKIQRTERGDSAVYLCASSFSGGDTDTQYFGPGTRLTVL.

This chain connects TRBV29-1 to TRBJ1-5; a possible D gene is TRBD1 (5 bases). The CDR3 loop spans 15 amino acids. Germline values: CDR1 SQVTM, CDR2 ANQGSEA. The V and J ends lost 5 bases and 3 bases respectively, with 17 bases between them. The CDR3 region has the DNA TGCAGCGTTTTGGACACCGAACTTCCCAATCAGCCCCAGCATTTT. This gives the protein CSVLDTELPNQPQHF.

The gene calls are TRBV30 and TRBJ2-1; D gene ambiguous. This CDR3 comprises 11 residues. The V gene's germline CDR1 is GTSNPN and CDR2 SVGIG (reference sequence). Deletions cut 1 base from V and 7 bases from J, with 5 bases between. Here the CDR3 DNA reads TGTGCCTGGAGTGCACAGAATGAGCAGTTCTTC. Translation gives CAWSAQNEQFF.

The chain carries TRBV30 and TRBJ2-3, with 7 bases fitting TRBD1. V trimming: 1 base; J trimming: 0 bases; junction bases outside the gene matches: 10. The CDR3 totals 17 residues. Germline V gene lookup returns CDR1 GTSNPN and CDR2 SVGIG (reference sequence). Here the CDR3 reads CAWSALAGTASTDTQYF. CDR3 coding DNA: TGTGCCTGGAGTGCCTTGGCCGGGACAGCGAGCACAGATACGCAGTATTTT.

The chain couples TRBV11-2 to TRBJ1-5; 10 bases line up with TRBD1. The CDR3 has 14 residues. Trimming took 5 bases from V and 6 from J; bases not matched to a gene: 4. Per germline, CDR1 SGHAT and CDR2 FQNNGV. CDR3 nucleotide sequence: TGTGCCAGCAGCACCGGGACAGGGGTTCAGCCCCAGCATTTT. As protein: CASSTGTGVQPQHF.

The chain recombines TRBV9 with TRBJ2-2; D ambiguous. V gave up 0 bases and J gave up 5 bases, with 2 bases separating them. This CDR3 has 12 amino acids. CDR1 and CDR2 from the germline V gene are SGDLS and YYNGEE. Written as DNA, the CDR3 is TGTGCCAGCAGCGTAGCTACCGGGGAGCTGTTTTTT. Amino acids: CASSVATGELFF.

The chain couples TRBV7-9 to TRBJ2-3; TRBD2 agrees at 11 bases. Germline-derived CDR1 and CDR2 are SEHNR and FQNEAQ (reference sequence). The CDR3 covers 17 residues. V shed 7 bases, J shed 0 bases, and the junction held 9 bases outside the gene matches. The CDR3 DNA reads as TGTGCCAGCAACGTGGGGAGACTAGCGGGGAGCACAGATACGCAGTATTTT. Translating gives CASNVGRLAGSTDTQYF.

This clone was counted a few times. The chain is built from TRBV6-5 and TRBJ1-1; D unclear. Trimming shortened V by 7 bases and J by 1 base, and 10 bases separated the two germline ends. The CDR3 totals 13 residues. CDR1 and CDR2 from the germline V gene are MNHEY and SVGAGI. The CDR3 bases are TGTGCCAGCAAGGGCGGGCGGAACACTGAAGCTTTCTTT. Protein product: CASKGGRNTEAFF.

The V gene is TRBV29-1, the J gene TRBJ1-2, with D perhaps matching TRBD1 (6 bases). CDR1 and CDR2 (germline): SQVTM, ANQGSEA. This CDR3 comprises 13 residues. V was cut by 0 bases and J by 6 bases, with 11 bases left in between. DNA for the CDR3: TGCAGCGTTGAAGAGTACAGGGTCGATGGCTACACCTTC. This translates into CSVEEYRVDGYTF.